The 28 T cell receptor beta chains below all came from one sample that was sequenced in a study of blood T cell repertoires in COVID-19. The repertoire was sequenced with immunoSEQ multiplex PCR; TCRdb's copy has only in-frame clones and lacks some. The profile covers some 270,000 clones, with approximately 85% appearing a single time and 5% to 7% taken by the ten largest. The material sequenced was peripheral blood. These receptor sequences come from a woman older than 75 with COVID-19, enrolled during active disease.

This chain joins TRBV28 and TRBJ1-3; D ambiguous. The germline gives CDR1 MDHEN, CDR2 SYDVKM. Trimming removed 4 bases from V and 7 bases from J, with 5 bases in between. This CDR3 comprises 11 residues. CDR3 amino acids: CASSSLNTIYF. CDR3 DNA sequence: TGTGCCAGCAGTTCTTTGAACACCATATATTTT.

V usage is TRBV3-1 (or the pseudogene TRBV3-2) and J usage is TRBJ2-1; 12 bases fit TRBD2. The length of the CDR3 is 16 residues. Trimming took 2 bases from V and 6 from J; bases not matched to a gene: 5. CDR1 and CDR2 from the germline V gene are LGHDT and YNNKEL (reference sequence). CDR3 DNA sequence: TGTGCCAGCAGCCAACCTATGGGACTAGCGGGCAATGAGCAGTTCTTC. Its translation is CASSQPMGLAGNEQFF.

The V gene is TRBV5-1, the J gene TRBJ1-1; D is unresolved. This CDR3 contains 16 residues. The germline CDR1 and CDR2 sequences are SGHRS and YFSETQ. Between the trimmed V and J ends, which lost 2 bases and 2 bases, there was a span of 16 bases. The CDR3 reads CASSFRPWGDNTEAFF. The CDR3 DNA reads TGCGCCAGCAGCTTCCGGCCATGGGGAGATAACACTGAAGCTTTCTTT.

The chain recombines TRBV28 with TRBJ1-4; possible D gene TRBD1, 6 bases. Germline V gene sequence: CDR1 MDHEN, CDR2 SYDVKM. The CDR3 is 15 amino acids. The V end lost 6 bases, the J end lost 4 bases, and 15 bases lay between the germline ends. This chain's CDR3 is CASSLTGVINEKLFF. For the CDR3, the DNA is TGTGCCAGCAGCCTGACAGGTGTCATTAATGAAAAACTGTTTTTT.

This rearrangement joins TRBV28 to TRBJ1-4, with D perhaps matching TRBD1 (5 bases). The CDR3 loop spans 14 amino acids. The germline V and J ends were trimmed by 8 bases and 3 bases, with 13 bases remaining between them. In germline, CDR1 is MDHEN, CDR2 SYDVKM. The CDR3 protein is CASGGRGANEKLFF. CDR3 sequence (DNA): TGTGCCAGCGGCGGGAGAGGGGCTAATGAAAAACTGTTTTTT.

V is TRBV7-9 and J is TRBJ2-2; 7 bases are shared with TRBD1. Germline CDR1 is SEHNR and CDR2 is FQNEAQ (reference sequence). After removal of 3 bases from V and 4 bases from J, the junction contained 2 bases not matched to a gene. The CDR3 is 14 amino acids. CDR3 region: CASSFGQVTGELFF. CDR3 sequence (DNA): TGTGCCAGCAGCTTCGGACAGGTCACCGGGGAGCTGTTTTTT.

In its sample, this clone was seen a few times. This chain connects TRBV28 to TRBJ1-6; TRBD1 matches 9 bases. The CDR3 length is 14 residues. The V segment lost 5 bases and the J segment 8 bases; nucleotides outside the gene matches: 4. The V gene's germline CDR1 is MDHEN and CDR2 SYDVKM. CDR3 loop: CASSRDREHSPLHF. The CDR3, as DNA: TGTGCCAGCAGTCGGGACAGGGAACATTCACCCCTCCACTTT.

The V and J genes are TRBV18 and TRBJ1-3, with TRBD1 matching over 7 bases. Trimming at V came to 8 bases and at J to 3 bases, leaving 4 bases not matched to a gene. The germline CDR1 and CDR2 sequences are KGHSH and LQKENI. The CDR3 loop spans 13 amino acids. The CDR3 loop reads CASRDSFGNTIYF. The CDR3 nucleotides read TGTGCCAGCCGGGACAGTTTTGGAAACACCATATATTTT.

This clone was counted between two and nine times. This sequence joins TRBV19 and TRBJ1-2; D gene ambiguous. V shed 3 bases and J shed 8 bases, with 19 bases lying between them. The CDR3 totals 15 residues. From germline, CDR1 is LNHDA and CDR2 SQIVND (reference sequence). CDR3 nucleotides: TGTGCCAGTAGTATCTCGGCAGGTGAATCGTGGGGCTACACCTTC. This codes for CASSISAGESWGYTF.

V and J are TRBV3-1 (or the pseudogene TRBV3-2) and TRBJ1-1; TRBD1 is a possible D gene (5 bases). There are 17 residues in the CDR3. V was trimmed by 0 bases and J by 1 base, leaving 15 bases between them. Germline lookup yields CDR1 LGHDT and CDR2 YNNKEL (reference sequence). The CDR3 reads CASSQDRGGTQNTEAFF. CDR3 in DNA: TGTGCCAGCAGCCAAGACCGGGGGGGGACTCAGAACACTGAAGCTTTCTTT.

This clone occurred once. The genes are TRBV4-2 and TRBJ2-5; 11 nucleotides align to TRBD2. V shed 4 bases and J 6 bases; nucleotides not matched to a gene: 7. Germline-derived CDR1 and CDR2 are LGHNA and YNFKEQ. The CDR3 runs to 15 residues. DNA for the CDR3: TGTGCCAGCAGCCTTAGCGGGGGGGCCTCAAAGACCCAGTACTTC. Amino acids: CASSLSGGASKTQYF.

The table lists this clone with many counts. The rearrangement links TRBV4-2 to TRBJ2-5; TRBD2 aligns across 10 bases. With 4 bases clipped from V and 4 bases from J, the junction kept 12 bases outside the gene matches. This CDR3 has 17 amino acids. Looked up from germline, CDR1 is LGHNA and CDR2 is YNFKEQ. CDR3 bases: TGTGCCAGCAGCCGGGAAAGCGGGGGGGCCGGGGGAGAGACCCAGTACTTC. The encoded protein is CASSRESGGAGGETQYF.

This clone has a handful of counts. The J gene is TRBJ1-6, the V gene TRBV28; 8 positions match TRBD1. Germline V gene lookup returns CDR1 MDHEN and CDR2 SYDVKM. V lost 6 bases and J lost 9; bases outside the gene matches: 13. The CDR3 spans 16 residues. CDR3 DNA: TGTGCCAGCAGACGACAGGGGCCGCTTGTTGGTTCACCCCTCCACTTT. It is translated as CASRRQGPLVGSPLHF.

CDR3 amino acids: CASSFGQGSSPLHF. As DNA, the CDR3 is TGCGCCAGCAGTTTTGGACAGGGATCCTCACCCCTCCACTTT. This rearrangement joins TRBV5-1 to TRBJ1-6, with 8 bases aligning to TRBD1. V shed 5 bases and J 10 bases; nucleotides not matched to a gene: 8. This CDR3 is 14 amino acids long. From germline, CDR1 is SGHRS and CDR2 YFSETQ.

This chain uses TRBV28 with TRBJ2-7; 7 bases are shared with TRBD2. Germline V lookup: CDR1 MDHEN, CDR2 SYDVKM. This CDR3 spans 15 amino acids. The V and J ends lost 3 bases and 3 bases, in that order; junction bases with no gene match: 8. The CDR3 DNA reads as TGTGCCAGCAGTTTGTATCGGGGGGTGCTCTACGAGCAGTACGTC. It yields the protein CASSLYRGVLYEQYV.

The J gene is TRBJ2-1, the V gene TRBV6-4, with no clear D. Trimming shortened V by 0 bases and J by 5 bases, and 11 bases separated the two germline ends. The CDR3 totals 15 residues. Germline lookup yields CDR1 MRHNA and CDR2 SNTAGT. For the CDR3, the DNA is TGTGCCAGCAGTGACTCTGACACAAACCACAATGAGCAGTTCTTC. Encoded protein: CASSDSDTNHNEQFF.

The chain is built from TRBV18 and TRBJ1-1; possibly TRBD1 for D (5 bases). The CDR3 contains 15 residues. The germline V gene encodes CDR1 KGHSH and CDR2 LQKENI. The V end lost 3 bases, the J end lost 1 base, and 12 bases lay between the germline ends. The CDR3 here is CASSPAGRGNTEAFF. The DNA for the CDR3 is TGTGCCAGCTCACCCGCAGGGCGGGGGAACACTGAAGCTTTCTTT.

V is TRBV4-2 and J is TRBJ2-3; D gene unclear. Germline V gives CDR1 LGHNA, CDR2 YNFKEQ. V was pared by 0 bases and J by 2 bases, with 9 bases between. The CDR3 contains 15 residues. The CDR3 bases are TGTGCCAGCAGCCAAGATTTCACAACCACAGATACGCAGTATTTT. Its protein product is CASSQDFTTTDTQYF.

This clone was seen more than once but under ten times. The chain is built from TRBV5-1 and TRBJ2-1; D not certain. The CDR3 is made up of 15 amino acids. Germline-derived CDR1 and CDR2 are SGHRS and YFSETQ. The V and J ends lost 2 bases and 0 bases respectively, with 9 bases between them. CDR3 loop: CASSFSVSSYNEQFF. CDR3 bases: TGCGCCAGCAGCTTTTCGGTGAGCTCCTACAATGAGCAGTTCTTC. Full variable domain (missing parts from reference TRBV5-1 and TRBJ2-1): KAGVTQTPRYLIKTRGQQVTLSCSPISGHRSVSWYQQTPGQGLQFLFEYFSETQRNKGNFPGRFSGRQFSNSRSEMNVSTLELGDSALYLCASSFSVSSYNEQFFGPGTRLTVL.

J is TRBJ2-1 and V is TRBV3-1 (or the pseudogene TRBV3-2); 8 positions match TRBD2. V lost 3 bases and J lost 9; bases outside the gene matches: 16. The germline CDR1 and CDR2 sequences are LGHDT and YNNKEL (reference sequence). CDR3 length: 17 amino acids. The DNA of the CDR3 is TGTGCCAGCAGCCAGATTGGGTCGGGGGGGCCTATCCCTGAGCAGTTCTTC. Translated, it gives CASSQIGSGGPIPEQFF.

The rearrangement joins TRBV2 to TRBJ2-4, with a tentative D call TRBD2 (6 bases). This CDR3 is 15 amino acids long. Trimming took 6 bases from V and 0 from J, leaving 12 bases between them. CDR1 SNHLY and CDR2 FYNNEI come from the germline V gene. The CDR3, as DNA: TGTGCCAGCAGCGGATCGGGACTAGCCAAAAACATTCAGTACTTC. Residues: CASSGSGLAKNIQYF.

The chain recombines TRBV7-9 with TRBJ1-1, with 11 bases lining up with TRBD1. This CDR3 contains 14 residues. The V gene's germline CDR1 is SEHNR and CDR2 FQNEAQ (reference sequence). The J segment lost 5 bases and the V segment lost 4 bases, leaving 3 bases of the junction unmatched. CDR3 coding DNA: TGTGCCAGCAGCTCCGGGACAGGGGGTACTGAAGCTTTCTTT. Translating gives CASSSGTGGTEAFF.

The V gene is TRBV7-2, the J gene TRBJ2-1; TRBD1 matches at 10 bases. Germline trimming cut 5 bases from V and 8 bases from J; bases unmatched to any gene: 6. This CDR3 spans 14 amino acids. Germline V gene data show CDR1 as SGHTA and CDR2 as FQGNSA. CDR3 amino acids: CASSPGTGVYEQFF. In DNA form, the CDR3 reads TGTGCCAGCAGCCCCGGGACAGGGGTCTATGAGCAGTTCTTC.

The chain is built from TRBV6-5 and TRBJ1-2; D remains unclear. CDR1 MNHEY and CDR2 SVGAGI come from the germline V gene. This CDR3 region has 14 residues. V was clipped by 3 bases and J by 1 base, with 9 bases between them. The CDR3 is CASSYTGVNYGYTF. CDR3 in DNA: TGTGCCAGCAGTTATACCGGGGTTAACTATGGCTACACCTTC.

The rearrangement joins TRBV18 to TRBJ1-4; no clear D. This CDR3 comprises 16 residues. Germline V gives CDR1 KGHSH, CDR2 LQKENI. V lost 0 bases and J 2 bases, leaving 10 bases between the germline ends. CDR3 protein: CASSPPSIATNEKLFF. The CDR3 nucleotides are TGTGCCAGCTCACCACCCTCGATCGCGACTAATGAAAAACTGTTTTTT.

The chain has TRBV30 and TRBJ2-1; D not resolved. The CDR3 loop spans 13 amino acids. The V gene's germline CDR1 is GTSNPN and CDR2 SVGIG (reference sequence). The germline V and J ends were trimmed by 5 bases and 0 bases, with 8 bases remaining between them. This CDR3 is CAWALSSYNEQFF. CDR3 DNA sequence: TGTGCCTGGGCACTGAGCTCCTACAATGAGCAGTTCTTC. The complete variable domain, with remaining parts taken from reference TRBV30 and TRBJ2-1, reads SQTIHQWPATLVQPVGSPLSLECTVEGTSNPNLYWYRQAAGRGLQLLFYSVGIGQISSEVPQNLSASRPQDRQFILSSKKLLLSDSGFYLCAWALSSYNEQFFGPGTRLTVL.

The CDR3 loop reads CASRFDRVGNEQFF. The CDR3 DNA sequence: TGTGCCAGTCGATTCGACAGGGTAGGCAATGAGCAGTTCTTC. This rearrangement joins TRBV19 to TRBJ2-1; 7 nucleotides agree with TRBD1. V lost 8 bases and J lost 6; bases outside the gene matches: 10. Germline CDR1 reads LNHDA; CDR2 reads SQIVND (reference sequence). The CDR3 is 14 amino acids. Together with reference TRBV19 and TRBJ2-1, the CDR3 gives the full variable domain: DGGITQSPKYLFRKEGQNVTLSCEQNLNHDAMYWYRQDPGQGLRLIYYSQIVNDFQKGDIAEGYSVSREKKESFPLTVTSAQKNPTAFYLCASRFDRVGNEQFFGPGTRLTVL.

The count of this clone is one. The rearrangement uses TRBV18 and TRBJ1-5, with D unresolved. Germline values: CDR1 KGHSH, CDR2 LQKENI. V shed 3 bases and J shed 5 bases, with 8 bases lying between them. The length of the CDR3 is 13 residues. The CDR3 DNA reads TGTGCCAGCTCACCTCGGGAAGATCAGCCCCAGCATTTT. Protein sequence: CASSPREDQPQHF.